This TCR beta chain was obtained from a study of blood T cell repertoires in COVID-19. Participants' reported clinical history set cohort assignment. CDR3 length: 13 residues. Germline lookup yields CDR1 SGHNT and CDR2 YYREEE (reference sequence). V was shortened by 3 bases and J by 5 bases, with 11 bases between the two germline ends. In the authors' methods: Reference gene primer amplification gave estimated nucleated cell counts. Here immunoSEQ multiplex PCR was the method, and the copy in TCRdb shows in-frame clones only, minus some. V and J calls and clone size are those listed in that table; D and trimming were worked out from the DNA. Here the sample spans some 330,000 clones, less than 90% being singletons.

Material: PBMCs or T cells enriched from blood (not recorded which). This receptor was identified in a woman aged 50 to 65 who had recovered from COVID-19. The chain carries TRBV5-4 and TRBJ1-1, with D maybe TRBD1 (5 bases). CDR3 sequence: CASSWGAGTEAFF. The CDR3 DNA follows: TGTGCCAGCAGCTGGGGCGCAGGGACTGAAGCTTTCTTT. Using reference TRBV5-4 and TRBJ1-1 for the parts outside the CDR3, the full variable domain is ETGVTQSPTHLIKTRGQQVTLRCSSQSGHNTVSWYQQALGQGPQFIFQYYREEENGRGNFPPRFSGLQFPNYSSELNVNALELDDSALYLCASSWGAGTEAFFGQGTRLTVV.